The 27 T cell receptor beta chains given below trace back to one sample, sequenced in a study of beta chain features in type 1 diabetes. Of the isolated RNA, all was reverse transcribed, and so the sequenced material was expressed TCRB transcripts. The data were produced by immunoSEQ multiplex PCR, yet TCRdb's version contains in-frame clones alone and is incomplete. Of 900,000 or so clones listed, 17% are singletons. The source material was naive CD4+ T cells from blood. These receptors all come from a woman between 18 and 29 years old in good health.

A few counts support this clone. V usage is TRBV6-5 and J usage is TRBJ1-1; D remains unclear. Germline V gene sequence: CDR1 MNHEY, CDR2 SVGAGI. The V end lost 2 bases, the J end lost 0 bases, and 10 bases lay between the germline ends. The CDR3 consists of 15 residues. As DNA, the CDR3 is TGTGCCAGCAGTTACGCCGGTTTCATGAACACTGAAGCTTTCTTT. This gives the protein CASSYAGFMNTEAFF.

This clone was picked up a small number of times. Other nucleotide sequences from this sample produce the same CDR3. The chain uses TRBV18 and TRBJ2-1; 14 bases map to TRBD2. The CDR3 spans 15 residues. V was clipped by 3 bases and J by 8 bases; unmatched bases: 3. Germline CDR1 is KGHSH and CDR2 is LQKENI. This chain's CDR3 is CASSPGLAGVYEQFF. As DNA, the CDR3 is TGTGCCAGCTCACCGGGACTAGCGGGAGTCTATGAGCAGTTCTTC.

In its sample, this clone was seen a few times. A much more abundant neighbour one base away suggests this may be a read error. This rearrangement joins TRBV7-8 to TRBJ2-5; D not certain. Germline assignment: CDR1 SGHVS and CDR2 FQNEAQ. Trimming took 2 bases from V and 3 from J, leaving 1 base between them. The length of the CDR3 is 11 residues. In DNA form, the CDR3 reads TGTGCCAGCAGCTTAAAAGAGACCCAGTACTTC. Protein: CASSLKETQYF.

This clone showed up just a few times. The chain links TRBV9 to TRBJ2-5, with TRBD2 matching over 7 bases. This CDR3 is built from 16 residues. The ends lost 3 bases at V and 4 bases at J; junction bases unmatched: 12. CDR1 and CDR2 (germline): SGDLS, YYNGEE. The DNA of the CDR3 is TGTGCCAGCAGCGAAATGGGCGGGGGAGCGAGAGAGACCCAGTACTTC. This translates into CASSEMGGGARETQYF. The full variable domain, in which reference TRBV9 and TRBJ2-5 provide the parts outside the CDR3, is DSGVTQTPKHLITATGQRVTLRCSPRSGDLSVYWYQQSLDQGLQFLIQYYNGEERAKGNILERFSAQQFPDLHSELNLSSLELGDSALYFCASSEMGGGARETQYFGPGTRLLVL.

This clone was seen a few times. This specimen includes other DNA sequences encoding the same CDR3. V and J are TRBV10-3 and TRBJ1-2; TRBD1 aligns across 7 bases. J was trimmed by 5 bases and V by 4 bases; bases with no gene match: 7. The CDR3 extends over 14 amino acids. Looked up from germline, CDR1 is ENHRY and CDR2 is SYGVKD. CDR3 amino acids: CAISAGGRGYGYTF. CDR3 coding DNA: TGTGCCATCAGTGCAGGGGGACGTGGGTATGGCTACACCTTC.

This rearrangement joins TRBV11-2 to TRBJ2-3, with 11 nucleotides matching TRBD2. From germline, CDR1 is SGHAT and CDR2 FQNNGV. After removal of 1 base from V and 2 bases from J, the junction contained 2 bases not matched to a gene. This CDR3 spans 16 amino acids. CDR3 residues: CASSLVLAGDTDTQYF. CDR3 bases: TGTGCCAGCAGCTTAGTACTAGCGGGGGACACAGATACGCAGTATTTT.

There are a few counts of this clone. The J gene is TRBJ2-1, the V gene TRBV2; the D is unclear. CDR3 length: 13 amino acids. Trimming stripped 4 bases from V and 8 bases from J, with 12 bases between. Germline CDR1 and CDR2: SNHLY and FYNNEI. This chain's CDR3 is CASSVIISDEQFF. The CDR3 DNA sequence: TGTGCCAGCAGTGTAATCATCTCCGATGAGCAGTTCTTC. Variable domain in full (rest from reference TRBV2 and TRBJ2-1): EPEVTQTPSHQVTQMGQEVILRCVPISNHLYFYWYRQILGQKVEFLVSFYNNEISEKSEIFDDQFSVERPDGSNFTLKIRSTKLEDSAMYFCASSVIISDEQFFGPGTRLTVL.

J is TRBJ2-7 and V is TRBV13; 9 positions agree with TRBD2. The length of the CDR3 is 13 residues. The germline gives CDR1 PRHDT, CDR2 FYEKMQ (reference sequence). Germline trimming cut 5 bases from V and 4 bases from J; bases unmatched to any gene: 3. The CDR3 nucleotides are TGTGCCAGCAGCCTAGCGGGATGGTACGAGCAGTACTTC. Protein product: CASSLAGWYEQYF.

This clone was seen more than once but under ten times. This chain uses TRBV4-3 with TRBJ2-1; the D gene is possibly TRBD2 (5 bases). CDR1 and CDR2 from the germline V gene are LGHNA and YSLEER. This CDR3 spans 15 amino acids. Trimming cost V 1 base and J 5 bases, with 12 bases left between them. CDR3 protein: CASSQARLAHNEQFF. DNA of the CDR3: TGCGCCAGCAGCCAAGCTCGGCTAGCCCACAATGAGCAGTTCTTC.

The sample holds a few counts of this clone. The chain recombines TRBV7-9 with TRBJ2-1; maybe TRBD2 (5 bases). V was trimmed by 3 bases and J by 4 bases, leaving 13 bases between them. The CDR3 totals 15 residues. In germline, CDR1 is SEHNR, CDR2 FQNEAQ (reference sequence). The CDR3 spells CASSFRTGKYNEQFF. In DNA form, the CDR3 reads TGTGCCAGCAGCTTCCGGACTGGAAAATACAATGAGCAGTTCTTC.

The CDR3 protein is CASSLGRTGANVLTF. The CDR3 DNA reads TGTGCCAGCAGCTTGGGGCGGACTGGGGCCAACGTCCTGACTTTC. The chain couples TRBV5-4 to TRBJ2-6; D is unresolved. This CDR3 region has 15 residues. Trimming cost V 0 bases and J 2 bases, with 6 bases left between them. The V gene's germline CDR1 is SGHNT and CDR2 YYREEE (reference sequence).

The V call is TRBV9, the J call TRBJ2-2; the D is unclear. Between the trimmed V and J ends, which lost 2 bases and 6 bases, there was a span of 17 bases. There are 16 residues in the CDR3. Germline V gives CDR1 SGDLS, CDR2 YYNGEE. CDR3 bases: TGTGCCAGCAGCGTCCGAGTCGTCGTCAACGCCGGGGAGCTGTTTTTT. It encodes CASSVRVVVNAGELFF.

This clone occurred a few times. The genes are TRBV28 and TRBJ2-1; unclear D gene. V lost 3 bases to trimming and J lost 0 bases, with 15 bases between them. This CDR3 comprises 17 residues. The germline gives CDR1 MDHEN, CDR2 SYDVKM. As DNA, the CDR3 is TGTGCCAGCAGTTTCCCCGGGTTAGGAAGCTCCTACAATGAGCAGTTCTTC. Translated: CASSFPGLGSSYNEQFF.

This clone was counted once. The chain has TRBV11-2 and TRBJ2-1, with D possibly being TRBD1 (6 bases). There are 15 residues in the CDR3. Germline V CDR1 and CDR2: SGHAT, FQNNGV. The V end lost 5 bases, the J end lost 3 bases, and 14 bases lay between the germline ends. CDR3 residues: CASSKLGQHYNEQFF. In DNA, the CDR3 is TGTGCCAGCAGCAAGCTCGGACAGCACTACAATGAGCAGTTCTTC.

This clone came up a few times. V and J are TRBV6-1 and TRBJ2-7; 14 nucleotides align to TRBD2. V lost 2 bases to trimming and J lost 4 bases; unmatched junction nucleotides: 4. There are 16 residues in the CDR3. CDR1 is MNHNS, CDR2 SASEGT, per germline. The CDR3 bases are TGTGCCAGCAGTGAATCGGGGACTAGCGGGAGATACGAGCAGTACTTC. Translated: CASSESGTSGRYEQYF.

The V gene is TRBV28, the J gene TRBJ1-1, with D hard to call. The CDR3 sequence is 13 residues long. Trimming shortened V by 6 bases and J by 6 bases, and 14 bases separated the two germline ends. Germline lookup yields CDR1 MDHEN and CDR2 SYDVKM. The CDR3 is CASRDTGYAEAFF. The CDR3 nucleotides are TGTGCCAGCAGAGACACTGGGTACGCTGAAGCTTTCTTT.

This clone was detected only a few times. The gene calls are TRBV14 and TRBJ2-7; D is possibly TRBD1 or TRBD2 (5 bases each). The V end lost 4 bases, the J end lost 3 bases, and 16 bases lay between the germline ends. Germline V gene lookup returns CDR1 SGHDN and CDR2 FVKESK. The CDR3 consists of 15 residues. CDR3 amino acids: CASSPLGEVYYEQYF. The CDR3 DNA is TGTGCCAGCAGCCCCTTGGGGGAAGTATACTACGAGCAGTACTTC. The variable domain in full, completed from reference TRBV14 and TRBJ2-7, reads EAGVTQFPSHSVIEKGQTVTLRCDPISGHDNLYWYRRVMGKEIKFLLHFVKESKQDESGMPNNRFLAERTGGTYSTLKVQPAELEDSGVYFCASSPLGEVYYEQYFGPGTRLTVT.

The gene calls are TRBV29-1 and TRBJ1-1, with TRBD1 matching 7 bases. This CDR3 contains 15 residues. The trim removed 6 bases at V and 2 bases at J, leaving 12 bases unmatched. Germline assignment: CDR1 SQVTM and CDR2 ANQGSEA. CDR3 bases: TGCAGCGTCCGAAGACAGGGCATGGGAAACACTGAAGCTTTCTTT. This sequence encodes CSVRRQGMGNTEAFF. Together with reference TRBV29-1 and TRBJ1-1, the CDR3 gives the full variable domain: SAVISQKPSRDICQRGTSLTIQCQVDSQVTMMFWYRQQPGQSLTLIATANQGSEATYESGFVIDKFPISRPNLTFSTLTVSNMSPEDSSIYLCSVRRQGMGNTEAFFGQGTRLTVV.

This clone was detected a few times. The genes are TRBV4-3 and TRBJ2-5; TRBD1 agrees at 7 bases. The V segment lost 3 bases and the J segment 1 base; nucleotides outside the gene matches: 5. The CDR3 has 15 amino acids. Germline CDR1 LGHNA, CDR2 YSLEER. CDR3 sequence reads: CASSHNGQVQETQYF. The CDR3 region has the DNA TGCGCCAGCAGCCATAACGGACAGGTCCAAGAGACCCAGTACTTC.

The V gene is TRBV6-5, the J gene TRBJ2-5; 7 bases line up with TRBD1. Germline trimming cut 4 bases from V and 5 bases from J; bases unmatched to any gene: 4. Looked up from germline, CDR1 is MNHEY and CDR2 is SVGAGI. This CDR3 is 13 amino acids long. Here the CDR3 reads CASSSQGSETQYF. CDR3 DNA sequence: TGTGCCAGCAGTTCACAGGGGTCCGAGACCCAGTACTTC.

The chain combines TRBV14 with TRBJ1-2; D ambiguous. From germline, CDR1 is SGHDN and CDR2 FVKESK. This CDR3 spans 13 amino acids. Between the trimmed V and J ends, which lost 2 bases and 8 bases, there was a span of 12 bases. CDR3 nucleotides: TGTGCCAGCAGCCAACTAATCTTTTACGGCTACACCTTC. Protein product: CASSQLIFYGYTF.

The sample holds one count of this clone. The V gene is TRBV7-2, the J gene TRBJ1-1; 9 positions agree with TRBD1. V shed 5 bases and J 2 bases; nucleotides not matched to a gene: 6. The CDR3 length is 15 residues. Germline CDR1 and CDR2: SGHTA and FQGNSA. The CDR3 bases are TGTGCCAGCAGCCCCCCGACAGGGGGTAACACTGAAGCTTTCTTT. Amino acids: CASSPPTGGNTEAFF.

V and J are TRBV28 and TRBJ1-5, with D possibly being TRBD1 (6 bases). Looked up from germline, CDR1 is MDHEN and CDR2 is SYDVKM. The germline V and J ends were trimmed by 4 bases and 0 bases, with 16 bases remaining between them. CDR3 size: 17 residues. The CDR3 region is CASSSIRGTYSNQPQHF. CDR3 sequence (DNA): TGTGCCAGCAGTTCGATAAGGGGGACCTATAGCAATCAGCCCCAGCATTTT.

The chain joins TRBV27 to TRBJ2-2; 8 bases match TRBD1. The CDR3 is made up of 17 amino acids. Germline trimming cut 6 bases from V and 5 bases from J; bases unmatched to any gene: 14. CDR1 and CDR2 from the germline V gene are MNHEY and SMNVEV (reference sequence). The CDR3 DNA reads as TGTGCCAGCAGCCCACTACGGGGCAGGGGGCGAACCGGGGAGCTGTTTTTT. Protein product: CASSPLRGRGRTGELFF.

The gene calls are TRBV4-3 and TRBJ2-5; no firm D call. With 0 bases removed from V and 2 bases from J, the gap between germline ends came to 10 bases. The germline CDR1 and CDR2 sequences are LGHNA and YSLEER. The CDR3 has 15 residues. For the CDR3, the DNA is TGCGCCAGCAGCCAAGAGTGGCCAGGTCAAGAGACCCAGTACTTC. It yields the protein CASSQEWPGQETQYF.

CDR3 bases: TGTGCCAGCAGTCTCGCCCCCTGGCGAGCTTTCTTT. Its protein is CASSLAPWRAFF. The genes are TRBV28 and TRBJ1-1; D is unresolved. Germline CDR1 reads MDHEN; CDR2 reads SYDVKM. CDR3 length equals 12 residues. The ends were cut back, 5 bases at V and 10 bases at J, with 14 bases in the middle.

About this clone itself: An end of the junction differs from the germline gene, which may be a read error. The chain joins TRBV2 to TRBJ2-7; 7 bases align to TRBD1. Germline V lookup: CDR1 SNHLY, CDR2 FYNNEI. This CDR3 region has 12 residues. CDR3: CTSGGQTYEQYF. The CDR3 DNA is TGTACCAGTGGGGGACAGACCTACGAGCAGTACTTC.